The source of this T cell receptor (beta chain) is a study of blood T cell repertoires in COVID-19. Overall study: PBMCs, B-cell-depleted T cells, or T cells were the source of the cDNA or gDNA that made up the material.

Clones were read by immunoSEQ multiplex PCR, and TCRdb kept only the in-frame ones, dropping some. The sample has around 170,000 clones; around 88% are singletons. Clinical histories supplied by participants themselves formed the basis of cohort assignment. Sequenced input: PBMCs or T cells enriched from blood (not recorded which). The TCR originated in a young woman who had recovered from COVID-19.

The CDR3 loop is CASSELQGPTDTQYF. The CDR3 nucleotides are TGTGCCAGCAGTGAACTACAGGGGCCCACAGATACGCAGTATTTT. The V and J genes are TRBV2 and TRBJ2-3; 7 nucleotides align to TRBD1. The CDR3 runs 15 residues. The V gene's germline CDR1 is SNHLY and CDR2 FYNNEI. Unmatched junction bases numbered 4, after V lost 2 bases and J lost 2 bases.